These T cell receptor beta chains were read from a single sample in a study of cytomegalovirus exposure and HLA in healthy donors. Assay: immunoSEQ multiplex PCR; the TCRdb copy retains only in-frame clones and omits some. The sample consists of 150,000 to 200,000 clones, more than 65% of them appearing once. Sequenced sample: PBMCs. The receptors were gathered from a man younger than 35 in good health and CMV-seropositive. Both conserved end residues are trimmed from each CDR3.

>TRBV4-1
ASSQDAGNSNQPQH
>TRBV11-3
ASSLDPASGETQY
>TRBV4-2
ASSQGTTSYNEQF
>TRBV19
ASSSYRTTGLF
>TRBV6-1
ASSEERGISNQPQH
>TRBV7-2
ASSLRRARKDTEAF
>TRBV19
ASSTPGQGRETQY
>TRBV7-2
ASSLKGGAYGYT
>TRBV30
AWSIDRRGYGYT
>TRBV2
ASTRDREDGYT
>TRBV4-1
ASSQDLGTGAEAF
>TRBV6-4
ASSPSEGRRDTQY
>TRBV2
ASRFDRATREGAF
>TRBV10-2
ASERTGAPTDTQY
>TRBV5-3
ARSVGYHGQLQPQH
>TRBV19
ASRKRGGKPQH
>TRBV9
ASSGSGGFYGYT
>TRBV2
ASSEASRGKINEQF
>TRBV4-1
ASSNRQGYTGELF
>TRBV19
ASSMKVFRGINYGYT
>TRBV20-1
SARDLRGYT
>TRBV4-1
ASSQDQGGETEAF
>TRBV30
AWREGRSNWNEQF